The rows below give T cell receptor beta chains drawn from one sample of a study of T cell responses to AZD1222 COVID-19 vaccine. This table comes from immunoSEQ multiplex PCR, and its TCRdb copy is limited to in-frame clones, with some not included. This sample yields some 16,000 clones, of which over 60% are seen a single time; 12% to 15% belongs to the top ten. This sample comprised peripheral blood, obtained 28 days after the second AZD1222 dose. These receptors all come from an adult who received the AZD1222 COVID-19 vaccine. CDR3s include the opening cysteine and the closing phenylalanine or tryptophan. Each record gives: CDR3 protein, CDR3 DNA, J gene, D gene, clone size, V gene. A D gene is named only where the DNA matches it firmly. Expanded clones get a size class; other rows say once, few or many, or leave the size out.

CDR3: CASSLDGGAGTDTQYF
DNA: TGTGCCAGCAGCTTAGACGGGGGGGCCGGCACAGATACGCAGTATTTT
J: TRBJ2-3
D: TRBD2
size: -
V: TRBV11-3

CDR3: CASSHILQGAGETQYF
DNA: TGCGCCAGCAGCCATATCTTACAGGGGGCTGGTGAGACCCAGTACTTC
J: TRBJ2-5
D: TRBD1
size: few
V: TRBV4-3

CDR3: CASSPQKEGGYGYTF
DNA: TGTGCCAGCTCACCACAGAAGGAAGGGGGCTATGGCTACACCTTC
J: TRBJ1-2
D: -
size: -
V: TRBV18

CDR3: CASSLGRGYEQYF
DNA: TGTGCCAGCAGCCTGGGGCGGGGGTACGAGCAGTACTTC
J: TRBJ2-7
D: TRBD2
size: -
V: TRBV3-1/TRBV3-2

CDR3: CASSQRTTAFF
DNA: TGTGCCAGCAGCCAGAGGACAACGGCTTTCTTT
J: TRBJ1-1
D: -
size: -
V: TRBV7-2

CDR3: CASSLVRGALRNEQFF
DNA: TGTGCCAGCAGCTTAGTGCGGGGGGCGTTAAGGAATGAGCAGTTCTTC
J: TRBJ2-1
D: TRBD2
size: -
V: TRBV7-2

CDR3: CASSLTPGSGYTF
DNA: TGTGCCAGCAGCTTAACCCCGGGTTCTGGCTACACCTTC
J: TRBJ1-2
D: -
size: -
V: TRBV7-2

CDR3: CASSPRGGMNTEAFF
DNA: TGTGCCAGCAGCCCGAGGGGGGGCATGAACACTGAAGCTTTCTTT
J: TRBJ1-1
D: -
size: -
V: TRBV7-9

CDR3: CASSLEATSGGREQFF
DNA: TGTGCCAGCAGCTTAGAGGCCACTAGCGGGGGGAGGGAGCAGTTCTTC
J: TRBJ2-1
D: TRBD2
size: -
V: TRBV7-2

CDR3: CASSKPSGQRSEQYF
DNA: TGTGCCAGCAGTAAGCCCTCGGGACAGCGGTCCGAGCAGTACTTC
J: TRBJ2-7
D: TRBD1
size: -
V: TRBV6-2/TRBV6-3

CDR3: CASSELNYGYTF
DNA: TGTGCCAGCAGTGAACTCAACTATGGCTACACCTTC
J: TRBJ1-2
D: -
size: -
V: TRBV25-1